Below, 18 T cell receptor beta chains from the same sample are listed, as sequenced in a study of T cell responses to AZD1222 COVID-19 vaccine. The data were produced by immunoSEQ multiplex PCR, yet TCRdb's version contains in-frame clones alone and is incomplete. The top ten clones hold about 6% of a sample with approximately 180,000 clones, 80% to 90% of them seen once. Sequences were derived from peripheral blood, sampled on day 0 of AZD1222 vaccination. All receptors derive from an adult in good health.

Only a few counts were recorded for this clone. The chain uses TRBV19 and TRBJ2-5; D call uncertain. CDR3 length equals 13 residues. Per the germline V gene, CDR1 is LNHDA and CDR2 is SQIVND (reference sequence). Trimming shortened V by 5 bases and J by 4 bases, and 11 bases separated the two germline ends. Written as DNA, the CDR3 is TGTGCCAGTAGTTGGCAGAGCGCAGAGACCCAGTACTTC. It is translated as CASSWQSAETQYF.

This chain connects TRBV20-1 to TRBJ2-4, with D perhaps matching TRBD1 (5 bases). CDR3 length equals 15 residues. V lost 3 bases and J lost 2, with 14 bases in between. Germline values: CDR1 DFQATT, CDR2 SNEGSKA (reference sequence). The CDR3 region is CSASGRVITKNIQYF. The CDR3 bases are TGCAGTGCTAGTGGCAGGGTGATCACCAAAAACATTCAGTACTTC.

This sequence joins TRBV11-2 and TRBJ1-2, with TRBD1 matching 7 bases. The trim removed 0 bases at V and 4 bases at J, leaving 11 bases unmatched. The germline gives CDR1 SGHAT, CDR2 FQNNGV. CDR3 length: 17 residues. In DNA, the CDR3 is TGTGCCAGCAGCTTAGAGGTTGACAGGGTGACGGGCTATGGCTACACCTTC. Translated: CASSLEVDRVTGYGYTF.

The genes are TRBV9 and TRBJ1-5, with TRBD1 matching over 7 bases. The CDR3 loop spans 14 amino acids. V trimming: 0 bases; J trimming: 6 bases; junction bases outside the gene matches: 3. Germline values: CDR1 SGDLS, CDR2 YYNGEE. The CDR3 reads CASSVGQGGQPQHF. The CDR3 bases are TGTGCCAGCAGCGTAGGACAGGGAGGTCAGCCCCAGCATTTT.

This rearrangement joins TRBV7-2 to TRBJ1-2; D remains ambiguous. V was pared by 2 bases and J by 5 bases, with 18 bases between. This CDR3 region has 16 residues. Germline CDR1 is SGHTA and CDR2 is FQGNSA. CDR3 in DNA: TGTGCCAGCAGCTTATACTCGCCGAGGGAAGGGTATGGCTACACCTTC. It yields the protein CASSLYSPREGYGYTF.

The J gene is TRBJ2-1, the V gene TRBV4-3; TRBD2 agrees at 8 bases. This CDR3 has 15 residues. Per the germline V gene, CDR1 is LGHNA and CDR2 is YSLEER. The J segment lost 9 bases and the V segment lost 1 base, leaving 8 bases of the junction unmatched. The CDR3 is CASSQGGGGRSEQFF. CDR3 nucleotides: TGCGCCAGCAGCCAAGGTGGGGGCGGGAGGAGTGAGCAGTTCTTC.

The rearrangement links TRBV27 to TRBJ2-1, with D unclear. The CDR3 is 13 amino acids. Per germline, CDR1 MNHEY and CDR2 SMNVEV (reference sequence). The ends were cut back, 2 bases at V and 5 bases at J, with 7 bases in the middle. The CDR3 protein is CASSLRPDNEQFF. Here the CDR3 DNA reads TGTGCCAGCAGTTTAAGGCCTGACAATGAGCAGTTCTTC.

This clone was seen once. The rearrangement links TRBV10-2 to TRBJ1-5; TRBD1 agrees at 12 bases. The CDR3 sequence is 17 residues long. Germline V gene data show CDR1 as WSHSY and CDR2 as SAAADI. Germline trimming cut 6 bases from V and 1 base from J; bases unmatched to any gene: 7. CDR3 protein: CASRTGTGGGSNQPQHF. The CDR3 DNA is TGCGCCAGCAGAACCGGGACAGGGGGCGGGAGCAATCAGCCCCAGCATTTT.

The chain joins TRBV6-5 to TRBJ1-3, with no clear D. V lost 6 bases, J lost 8 bases, and 14 bases lay in between. The germline V gene has CDR1 MNHEY and CDR2 SVGAGI. The CDR3 extends over 13 amino acids. The CDR3 region is CASSRARGYTIYF. CDR3 DNA sequence: TGTGCCAGCAGCCGGGCCCGCGGTTACACCATATATTTT.

The chain joins TRBV12-3 or TRBV12-4 to TRBJ1-1, with D maybe TRBD1 (6 bases). The CDR3 is 13 amino acids. Trimming removed 5 bases at V and 8 bases at J, with 15 bases between. The CDR3 nucleotides are TGTGCCAGCAGTCCCACAGGGAAGGCAGAAGCTTTCTTT. Protein: CASSPTGKAEAFF.

V is TRBV28 and J is TRBJ2-4; 9 nucleotides align to TRBD1. Germline lookup yields CDR1 MDHEN and CDR2 SYDVKM. CDR3 size: 15 residues. J was trimmed by 3 bases and V by 6 bases; bases with no gene match: 6. CDR3 region: CASSTGGSGKNIQYF. DNA for the CDR3: TGTGCCAGCAGCACAGGGGGCTCAGGCAAAAACATTCAGTACTTC.

The V call is TRBV6-6, the J call TRBJ1-2; unclear D gene. The germline V gene encodes CDR1 MNHNY and CDR2 SVGAGI (reference sequence). Trimming took off 7 bases at V and 2 bases at J, with 14 bases between the two ends. CDR3 size: 14 residues. The CDR3 sequence: CASTPPELNYGYTF. CDR3 DNA sequence: TGTGCCAGCACCCCCCCGGAGCTCAACTATGGCTACACCTTC.

This chain uses TRBV9 with TRBJ2-3; possible D gene TRBD2, 6 bases. Germline assignment: CDR1 SGDLS and CDR2 YYNGEE. With 0 bases removed from V and 3 bases from J, the gap between germline ends came to 14 bases. There are 16 residues in the CDR3. CDR3 nucleotides: TGTGCCAGCAGCGTAGGCGGGACCCTAATGACAGATACGCAGTATTTT. Translating it yields CASSVGGTLMTDTQYF. Based on the CDR3 plus reference TRBV9 and TRBJ2-3, the full variable domain is DSGVTQTPKHLITATGQRVTLRCSPRSGDLSVYWYQQSLDQGLQFLIQYYNGEERAKGNILERFSAQQFPDLHSELNLSSLELGDSALYFCASSVGGTLMTDTQYFGPGTRLTVL.

The chain has TRBV19 and TRBJ1-5; 10 nucleotides align to TRBD1. The CDR3 consists of 14 residues. The germline V gene encodes CDR1 LNHDA and CDR2 SQIVND (reference sequence). V shed 9 bases, J shed 6 bases, and the junction held 8 bases outside the gene matches. CDR3 protein: CASRDRGYSQPQHF. For the CDR3, the DNA is TGTGCCAGCCGGGACAGGGGCTACAGTCAGCCCCAGCATTTT.

The chain employs TRBV28 and TRBJ2-7; a weak D match, TRBD1 (6 bases). The CDR3 has 12 amino acids. Per the germline V gene, CDR1 is MDHEN and CDR2 is SYDVKM. The ends were cut back, 5 bases at V and 4 bases at J, with 9 bases in the middle. The CDR3 here is CASSERGYEQYF. In DNA form, the CDR3 reads TGTGCCAGCAGTGAGAGGGGGTACGAGCAGTACTTC. The full variable domain, rest sourced from reference TRBV28 and TRBJ2-7, is DVKVTQSSRYLVKRTGEKVFLECVQDMDHENMFWYRQDPGLGLRLIYFSYDVKMKEKGDIPEGYSVSREKKERFSLILESASTNQTSMYLCASSERGYEQYFGPGTRLTVT.

The V and J genes are TRBV2 and TRBJ1-5; D may be TRBD1 (5 bases). The CDR3 is made up of 14 amino acids. V lost 6 bases and J 7 bases, leaving 16 bases between the germline ends. Germline CDR1 SNHLY, CDR2 FYNNEI. The CDR3 nucleotides read TGTGCCAGCAGACGGGGCGGGGGAGGACAGCCCCAGCATTTT. Translating it yields CASRRGGGGQPQHF. The full variable domain, rest sourced from reference TRBV2 and TRBJ1-5, is EPEVTQTPSHQVTQMGQEVILRCVPISNHLYFYWYRQILGQKVEFLVSFYNNEISEKSEIFDDQFSVERPDGSNFTLKIRSTKLEDSAMYFCASRRGGGGQPQHFGDGTRLSIL.

The chain links TRBV11-3 to TRBJ2-3, with 8 positions matching TRBD1. J was trimmed by 1 base and V by 5 bases; bases with no gene match: 5. Germline CDR1 and CDR2: SGHNT and YENEEA. This CDR3 region has 15 residues. CDR3 nucleotides: TGTGCCAGCAGCAACGGACAGGGACGCACAGATACGCAGTATTTT. Amino acids: CASSNGQGRTDTQYF.

This clone was seen only once. The V gene is TRBV5-1, the J gene TRBJ1-3; tentatively, D is TRBD1 (5 bases). V lost 5 bases, J lost 4 bases, and 10 bases lay in between. The CDR3 runs 13 residues. The germline V gene has CDR1 SGHRS and CDR2 YFSETQ. CDR3 residues: CASSEGPGNTIYF. The CDR3 DNA reads as TGCGCCAGCAGTGAGGGACCCGGAAACACCATATATTTT.